This T cell receptor beta chain was obtained from a study of a mutant IDH1 vaccine in newly diagnosed glioma. General study findings and limits: Top-clonotype changes in peripheral T cells seemed unrelated to pseudoprogression.

The data were produced by immunoSEQ multiplex PCR, yet TCRdb's version contains in-frame clones alone and is incomplete. The data hold about 25,000 clones, with approximately 93% observed a single time. On this clone itself: Its antigen is unknown.

Losses at the gene ends were 3 bases for V and 3 bases for J; bases not matched to a gene: 4. The CDR3 has 15 residues. From germline, CDR1 is SGDLS and CDR2 YYNGEE. Time point described: baseline, week 1 (first vaccination visit). Treatment described: pre-vaccination baseline after standard-of-care therapy. The receptor comes from a middle-aged man with glioma. The material sequenced was PBMCs, taken from a glioma patient treated with radiotherapy, temozolomide or both. The chain combines TRBV9 with TRBJ2-3; 10 bases fit TRBD2. The CDR3 DNA reads TGTGCCAGCAGCGCCACTAGCGGGGTGACAGATACGCAGTATTTT. Amino acids: CASSATSGVTDTQYF.